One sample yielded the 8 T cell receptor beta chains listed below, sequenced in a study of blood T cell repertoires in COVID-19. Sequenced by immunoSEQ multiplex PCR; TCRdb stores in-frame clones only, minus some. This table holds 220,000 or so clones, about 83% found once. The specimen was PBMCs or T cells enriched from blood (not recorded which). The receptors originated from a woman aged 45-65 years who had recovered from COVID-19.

The CDR3 bases are TGTGCCAGCAGCTTAGGGGCAGGGCCGAACACCGGGGAGCTGTTTTTT. The encoded protein is CASSLGAGPNTGELFF. The chain couples TRBV7-3 to TRBJ2-2; D perhaps matches TRBD1 (5 bases). This CDR3 has 16 amino acids. V lost 2 bases, J lost 0 bases, and 10 bases lay in between. CDR1 and CDR2 from the germline V gene are SGHTA and FQGTGA.

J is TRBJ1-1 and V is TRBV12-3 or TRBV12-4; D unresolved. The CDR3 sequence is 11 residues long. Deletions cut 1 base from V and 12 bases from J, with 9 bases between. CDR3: CASSLEAQTFF. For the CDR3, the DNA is TGTGCCAGCAGTTTAGAAGCCCAAACTTTCTTT.

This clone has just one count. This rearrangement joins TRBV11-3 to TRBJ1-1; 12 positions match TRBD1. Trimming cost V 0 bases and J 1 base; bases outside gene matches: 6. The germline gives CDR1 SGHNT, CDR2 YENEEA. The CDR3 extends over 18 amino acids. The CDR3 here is CASSLEGQGASGNTEAFF. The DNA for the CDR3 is TGTGCCAGCAGCTTAGAGGGACAGGGGGCATCGGGGAACACTGAAGCTTTCTTT.

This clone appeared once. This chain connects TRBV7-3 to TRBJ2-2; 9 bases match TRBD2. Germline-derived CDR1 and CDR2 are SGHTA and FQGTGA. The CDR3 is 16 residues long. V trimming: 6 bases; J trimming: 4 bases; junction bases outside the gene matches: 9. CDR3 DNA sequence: TGTGCCAGCAGTCCAACCGGGACTAGCTTCACCGGGGAGCTGTTTTTT. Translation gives CASSPTGTSFTGELFF.

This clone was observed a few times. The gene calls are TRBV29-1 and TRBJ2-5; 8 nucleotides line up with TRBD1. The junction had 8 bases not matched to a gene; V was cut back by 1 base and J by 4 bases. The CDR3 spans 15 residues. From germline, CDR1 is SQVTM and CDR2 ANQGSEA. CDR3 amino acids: CSVEVSGGLGETQYF. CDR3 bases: TGCAGCGTTGAAGTCTCAGGGGGCTTAGGAGAGACCCAGTACTTC.

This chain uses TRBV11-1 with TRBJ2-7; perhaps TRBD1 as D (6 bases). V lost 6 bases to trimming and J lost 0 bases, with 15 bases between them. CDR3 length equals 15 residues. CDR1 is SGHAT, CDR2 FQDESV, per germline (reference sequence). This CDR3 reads CASRKQGTSSYEQYF. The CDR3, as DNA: TGTGCCAGCAGGAAGCAGGGGACGAGCTCCTACGAGCAGTACTTC. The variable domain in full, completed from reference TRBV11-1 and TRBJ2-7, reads EAEVAQSPRYKITEKSQAVAFWCDPISGHATLYWYRQILGQGPELLVQFQDESVVDDSQLPKDRFSAERLKGVDSTLKIQPAELGDSAMYLCASRKQGTSSYEQYFGPGTRLTVT.

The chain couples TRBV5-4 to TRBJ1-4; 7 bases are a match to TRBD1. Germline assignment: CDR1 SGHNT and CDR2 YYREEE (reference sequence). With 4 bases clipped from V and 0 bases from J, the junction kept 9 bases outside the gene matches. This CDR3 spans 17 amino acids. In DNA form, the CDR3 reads TGTGCCAGCAGCATCAAACAGGGGACCCCAACTAATGAAAAACTGTTTTTT. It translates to CASSIKQGTPTNEKLFF.

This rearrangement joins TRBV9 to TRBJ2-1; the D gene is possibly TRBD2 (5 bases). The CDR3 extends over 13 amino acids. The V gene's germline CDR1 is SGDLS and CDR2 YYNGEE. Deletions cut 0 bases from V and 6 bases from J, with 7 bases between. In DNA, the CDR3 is TGTGCCAGCAGCGTAGTAGAGGGCAATGAGCAGTTCTTC. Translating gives CASSVVEGNEQFF.